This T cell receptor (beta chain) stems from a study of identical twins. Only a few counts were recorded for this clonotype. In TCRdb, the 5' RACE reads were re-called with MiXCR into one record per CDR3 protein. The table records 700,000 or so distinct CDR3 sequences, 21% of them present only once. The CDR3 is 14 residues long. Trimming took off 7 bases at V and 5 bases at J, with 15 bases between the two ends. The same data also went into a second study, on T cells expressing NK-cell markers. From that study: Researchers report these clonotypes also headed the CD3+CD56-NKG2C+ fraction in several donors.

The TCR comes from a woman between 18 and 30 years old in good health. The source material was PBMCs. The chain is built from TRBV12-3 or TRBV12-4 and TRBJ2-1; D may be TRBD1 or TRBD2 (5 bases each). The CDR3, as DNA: TGTGCCAGCATTAGGACGGGACCACACAATGAGCAGTTCTTC. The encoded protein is CASIRTGPHNEQFF.